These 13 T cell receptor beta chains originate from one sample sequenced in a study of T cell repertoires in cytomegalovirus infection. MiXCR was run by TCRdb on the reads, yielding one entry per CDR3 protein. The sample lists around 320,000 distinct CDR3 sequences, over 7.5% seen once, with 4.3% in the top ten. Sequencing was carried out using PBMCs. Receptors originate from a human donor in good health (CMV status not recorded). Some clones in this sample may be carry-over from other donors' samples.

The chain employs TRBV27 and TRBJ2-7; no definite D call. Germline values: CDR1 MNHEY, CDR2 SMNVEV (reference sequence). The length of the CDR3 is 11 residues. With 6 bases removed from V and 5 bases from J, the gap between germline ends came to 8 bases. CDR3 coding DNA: TGTGCCAGCAGGGAGAGAAACGAGCAGTACTTC. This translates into CASRERNEQYF.

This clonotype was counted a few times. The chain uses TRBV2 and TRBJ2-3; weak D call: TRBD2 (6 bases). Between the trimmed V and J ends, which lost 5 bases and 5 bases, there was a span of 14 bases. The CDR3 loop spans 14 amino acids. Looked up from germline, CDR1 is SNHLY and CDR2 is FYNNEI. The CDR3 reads CASSPEGRGDTQYF. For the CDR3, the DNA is TGTGCCAGCAGTCCGGAAGGGCGGGGAGATACGCAGTATTTT.

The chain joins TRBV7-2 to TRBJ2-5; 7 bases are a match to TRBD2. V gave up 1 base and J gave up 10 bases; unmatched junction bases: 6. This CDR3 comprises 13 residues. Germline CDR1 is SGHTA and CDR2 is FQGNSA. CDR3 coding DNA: TGTGCCAGCAGCTTAGGGGGGGGGTTGGGCCAGTACTTC. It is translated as CASSLGGGLGQYF.

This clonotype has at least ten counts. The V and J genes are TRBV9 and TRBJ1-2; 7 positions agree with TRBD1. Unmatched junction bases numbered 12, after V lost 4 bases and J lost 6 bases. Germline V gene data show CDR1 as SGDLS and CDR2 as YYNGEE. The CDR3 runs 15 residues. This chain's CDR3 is CASSSRQGRGNGYTF. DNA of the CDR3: TGTGCCAGCAGCTCGCGACAGGGCCGCGGTAATGGCTACACCTTC.

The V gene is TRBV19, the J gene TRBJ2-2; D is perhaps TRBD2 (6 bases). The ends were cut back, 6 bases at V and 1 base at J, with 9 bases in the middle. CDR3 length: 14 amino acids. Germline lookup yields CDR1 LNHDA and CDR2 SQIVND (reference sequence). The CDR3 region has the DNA TGTGCCAGTAGGGGGACTTTGAACACCGGGGAGCTGTTTTTT. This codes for CASRGTLNTGELFF. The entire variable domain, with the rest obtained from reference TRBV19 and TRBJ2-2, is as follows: DGGITQSPKYLFRKEGQNVTLSCEQNLNHDAMYWYRQDPGQGLRLIYYSQIVNDFQKGDIAEGYSVSREKKESFPLTVTSAQKNPTAFYLCASRGTLNTGELFFGEGSRLTVL.

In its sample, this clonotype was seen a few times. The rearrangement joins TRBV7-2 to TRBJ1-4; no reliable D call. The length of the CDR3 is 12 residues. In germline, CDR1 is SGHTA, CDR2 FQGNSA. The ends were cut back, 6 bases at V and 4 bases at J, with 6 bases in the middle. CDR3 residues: CASRQLNEKLFF. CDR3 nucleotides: TGTGCCAGCAGGCAGCTTAATGAAAAACTGTTTTTT.

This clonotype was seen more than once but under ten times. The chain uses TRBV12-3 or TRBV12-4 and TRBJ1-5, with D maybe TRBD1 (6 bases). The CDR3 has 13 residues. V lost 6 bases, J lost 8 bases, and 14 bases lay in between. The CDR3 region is CASRQQGIEPQHF. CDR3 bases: TGTGCCAGCAGACAACAGGGAATTGAGCCCCAGCATTTT.

The DNA of the CDR3 is TGTGCCAGTAGTATATACCCAGGCGACCAAGAGACCCAGTACTTC. It encodes CASSIYPGDQETQYF. The rearrangement uses TRBV19 and TRBJ2-5; D is uncertain. The CDR3 runs to 15 residues. Germline V CDR1 and CDR2: LNHDA, SQIVND (reference sequence). Trimming removed 2 bases from V and 0 bases from J, with 10 bases in between. Full variable domain (outside the CDR3, taken from reference TRBV19 and TRBJ2-5): DGGITQSPKYLFRKEGQNVTLSCEQNLNHDAMYWYRQDPGQGLRLIYYSQIVNDFQKGDIAEGYSVSREKKESFPLTVTSAQKNPTAFYLCASSIYPGDQETQYFGPGTRLLVL.

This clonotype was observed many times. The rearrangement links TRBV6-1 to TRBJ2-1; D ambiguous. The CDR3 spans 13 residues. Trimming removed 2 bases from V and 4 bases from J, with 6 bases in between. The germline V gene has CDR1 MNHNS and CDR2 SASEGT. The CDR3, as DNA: TGTGCCAGCAGTGAAAACATATACAATGAGCAGTTCTTC. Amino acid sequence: CASSENIYNEQFF.

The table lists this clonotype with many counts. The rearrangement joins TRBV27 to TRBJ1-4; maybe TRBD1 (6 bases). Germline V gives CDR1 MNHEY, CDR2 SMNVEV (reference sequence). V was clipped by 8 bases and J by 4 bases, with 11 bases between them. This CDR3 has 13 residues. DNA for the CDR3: TGTGCCAGCGCGGACAGCATTAATGAAAAACTGTTTTTT. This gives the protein CASADSINEKLFF.

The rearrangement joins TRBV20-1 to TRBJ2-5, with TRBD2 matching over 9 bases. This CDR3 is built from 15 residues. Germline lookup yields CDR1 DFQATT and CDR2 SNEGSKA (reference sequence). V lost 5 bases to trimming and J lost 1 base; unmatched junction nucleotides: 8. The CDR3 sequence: CSAAPLAGSQETQYF. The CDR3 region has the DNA TGCAGTGCTGCCCCGCTAGCGGGGTCCCAAGAGACCCAGTACTTC.

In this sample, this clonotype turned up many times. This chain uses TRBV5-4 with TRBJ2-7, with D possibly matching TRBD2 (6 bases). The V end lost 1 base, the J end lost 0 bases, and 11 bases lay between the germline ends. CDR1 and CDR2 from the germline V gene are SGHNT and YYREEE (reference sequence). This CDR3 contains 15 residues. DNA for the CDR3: TGTGCCAGCAGCTTGACCCAGGGAGGCTCCTACGAGCAGTACTTC. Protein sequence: CASSLTQGGSYEQYF. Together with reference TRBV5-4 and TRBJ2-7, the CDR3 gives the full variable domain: ETGVTQSPTHLIKTRGQQVTLRCSSQSGHNTVSWYQQALGQGPQFIFQYYREEENGRGNFPPRFSGLQFPNYSSELNVNALELDDSALYLCASSLTQGGSYEQYFGPGTRLTVT.

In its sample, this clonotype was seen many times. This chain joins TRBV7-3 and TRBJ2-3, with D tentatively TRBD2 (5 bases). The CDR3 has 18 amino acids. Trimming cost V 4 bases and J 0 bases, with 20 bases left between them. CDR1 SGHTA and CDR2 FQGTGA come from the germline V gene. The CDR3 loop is CASSSHPTRTQSTDTQYF. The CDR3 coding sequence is TGTGCCAGCAGCTCTCACCCCACTAGAACCCAAAGCACAGATACGCAGTATTTT.